The clone carrying this T cell receptor beta chain was seen a single time. Its antigen remains unidentified. V gave up 6 bases and J gave up 2 bases; unmatched junction bases: 8. This CDR3 spans 17 amino acids. Per the germline V gene, CDR1 is MDHEN and CDR2 is SYDVKM. This sample is drawn from a study of cytomegalovirus exposure and HLA in healthy donors. Study details: About 79 million unique TCRs from HLA-typed donors were held in an early data release.

General study results and limits: In a later analysis, CMV-associated beta chains were mostly HLA-associated, it appeared. As a later analysis showed, a missense DCLRE1C variant was linked to trimming of TCR beta V- and J-genes.

The PCR made use of 60 Vbeta and 13 Jbeta primers. Source study methods: Unique TCR beta chains totaled some 78 million in a later count, with about 11 million of them shared. Sequenced by immunoSEQ multiplex PCR; TCRdb stores in-frame clones only, minus some. V and J calls and clone size come straight from that table; D and trimming were deduced from the DNA. Of approximately 140,000 clones listed, 70% to 80% are singletons. The clonotype originates from a human donor in good health. The sequenced sample was PBMCs. J is TRBJ2-5 and V is TRBV28, with 14 bases matching TRBD2. The CDR3 DNA reads as TGTGCCAGCAGCCCTCAGGGGACTAGCGGGAGACAAGAGACCCAGTACTTC. Translated, it gives CASSPQGTSGRQETQYF.